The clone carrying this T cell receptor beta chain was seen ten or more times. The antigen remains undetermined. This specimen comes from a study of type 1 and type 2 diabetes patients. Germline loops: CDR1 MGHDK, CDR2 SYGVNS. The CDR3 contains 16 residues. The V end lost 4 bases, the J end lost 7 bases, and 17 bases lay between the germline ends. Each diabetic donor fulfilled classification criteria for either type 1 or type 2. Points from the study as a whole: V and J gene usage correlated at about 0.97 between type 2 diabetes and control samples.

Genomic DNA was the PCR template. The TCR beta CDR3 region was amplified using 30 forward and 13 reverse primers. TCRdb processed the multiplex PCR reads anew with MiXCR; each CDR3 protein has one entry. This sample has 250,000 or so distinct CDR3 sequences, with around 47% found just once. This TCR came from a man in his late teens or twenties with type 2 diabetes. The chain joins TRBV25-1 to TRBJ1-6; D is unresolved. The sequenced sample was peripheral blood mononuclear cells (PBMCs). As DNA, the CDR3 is TGTGCCAGCAGTGGGATTACCGACCCCGGGAATTCACCCCTCCACTTT. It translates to CASSGITDPGNSPLHF.